This T cell receptor beta chain was recorded in a study of T cells after yellow fever vaccination. CDR3 size: 14 residues. Between the trimmed V and J ends, which lost 0 bases and 7 bases, there was a span of 10 bases. Germline lookup yields CDR1 GTSNPN and CDR2 SVGIG (reference sequence). Only a few counts were recorded for this clonotype. Template-switching 5'RACE yielded the TCR cDNA; a universal primer site and UMIs were added in the process. TCRdb used MiXCR to reprocess the 5' RACE reads, holding one entry per CDR3 protein. The repertoire has about 630,000 distinct CDR3 sequences, around 12% of them found once; the top ten carry more than 12%.

This chain connects TRBV30 to TRBJ1-6, with D possibly matching TRBD1 (5 bases). The TCR was taken from a man aged 25-40 years who received the YFV17D yellow fever vaccine. Sequencing was performed on PBMCs, taken on the day of the yellow fever booster vaccination. The CDR3 loop is CAWSVGARNSPLHF. The CDR3 DNA is TGTGCCTGGAGTGTAGGGGCAAGAAATTCACCCCTCCACTTT. Combining the CDR3 with reference TRBV30 and TRBJ1-6 gives the whole variable domain SQTIHQWPATLVQPVGSPLSLECTVEGTSNPNLYWYRQAAGRGLQLLFYSVGIGQISSEVPQNLSASRPQDRQFILSSKKLLLSDSGFYLCAWSVGARNSPLHFGNGTRLTVT.